This T cell receptor beta chain was sequenced for a study of PD-1 blockade in classical Hodgkin lymphoma. After autologous stem cell transplantation all patients relapsed, and prior brentuximab vedotin exposure differed between cohorts. Assay: immunoSEQ multiplex PCR; the TCRdb copy retains only in-frame clones and omits some. This table holds more than 20,000 clones, about 80% found once. In regard to this clone: As yet, its antigen is unknown.

Study-wide findings and caveats: Those achieving complete response showed baseline diversity like newly diagnosed patients. Anyone who began nivolumab under 1 year after ASCT was excluded. Why the repertoires differ is still unclear, perhaps disease activity or prior therapy.

This clonotype was obtained from a human donor with classical Hodgkin lymphoma. Source: peripheral blood mononuclear cells (PBMCs), taken before the second cycle of nivolumab.

CDR3 bases: TGCGCCAGCAGCTTTGGGAACACTGAAGCTTTCTTT. Its protein product is CASSFGNTEAFF. V is TRBV5-1 and J is TRBJ1-1; D is ambiguous. CDR1 and CDR2 (germline): SGHRS, YFSETQ. This CDR3 region has 12 residues. Trimming stripped 2 bases from V and 1 base from J, with 3 bases between.